This T cell receptor (beta chain) was documented in a study of blood T cells in healthy people across ages. Alongside a J-beta primer mix, a sample-barcoded 5' primer served in a second PCR lasting about 7 to 12 cycles. Each CDR3 protein gets one entry after TCRdb re-called the 5' RACE reads with MiXCR. The table lists more than 650,000 distinct CDR3 sequences, roughly 25% of them singletons. This sample was shared with a second study, whose subject was T cells of mothers and their children.

The TCR was taken from a boy aged 5-17 years in good health. The sample taken for sequencing was blood.

CDR3: CSARTGLVTGNTIYF. The CDR3, as DNA: TGCAGCGCCCGGACAGGGTTGGTAACTGGAAACACCATATATTTT. V usage is TRBV29-1 and J usage is TRBJ1-3, with TRBD1 matching over 8 bases. Unmatched junction bases numbered 10, after V lost 7 bases and J lost 2 bases. The germline V gene has CDR1 SQVTM and CDR2 ANQGSEA. The CDR3 extends over 15 amino acids.